The T cell receptor (beta chain) under discussion was sequenced for a study of T cells after yellow fever vaccination. Study findings and constraints: Contaminants from the bulk population, in the form of abundant clonotypes, could be found in FACS-sorted repertoires. Most primary-vaccination clones recurred post-booster (under 98% CD4, roughly 91% CD8).

As to this clonotype: Its antigen remains unknown.

The CDR3 has 16 amino acids. V was shortened by 1 base and J by 5 bases, with 17 bases between the two germline ends. Germline V gene lookup returns CDR1 LGHDT and CDR2 YNNKEL (reference sequence). TCRdb recomputed calls from the 5' RACE reads with MiXCR, one row per CDR3 protein. The sample shows some 160,000 distinct CDR3 sequences, around 8.5% of them seen only once. This material consisted of CD8+ T cells sorted from PBMCs, taken 45 days after the yellow fever booster vaccination. The receptor was derived from a man younger than 30 who received the YFV17D yellow fever vaccine. The chain links TRBV3-1 to TRBJ2-5; perhaps TRBD1 as D (6 bases). The CDR3 here is CASSQVGEDRPETQYF. CDR3 DNA sequence: TGTGCCAGCAGCCAAGTTGGGGAAGACAGGCCGGAGACCCAGTACTTC.